This entry lists 18 T cell receptor beta chains sequenced from one sample in a study of OX40 agonist ivuxolimab in advanced cancers. Assay: immunoSEQ multiplex PCR; the TCRdb copy retains only in-frame clones and omits some. The sample holds 65,000 to 95,000 clones, roughly 88% seen once. The material was CD4+ or CD8+ T cells sorted from blood, obtained in a trial of the OX40 agonist ivuxolimab. The receptors derive from an adult with an advanced solid tumor such as melanoma, head and neck, liver or kidney cancer.

This clone was observed a single time. This chain joins TRBV7-9 and TRBJ2-5; D might be TRBD1 (7 bases). Germline CDR1 SEHNR, CDR2 FQNEAQ (reference sequence). V lost 5 bases, J lost 0 bases, and 10 bases lay in between. CDR3 length: 14 residues. The DNA for the CDR3 is TGTGCCAGCAGCGCGGGACAGTACCAAGAGACCCAGTACTTC. Translated: CASSAGQYQETQYF.

In this sample, this clone turned up once. The chain couples TRBV19 to TRBJ1-1; 10 nucleotides match TRBD1. Unmatched junction bases numbered 1, after V lost 4 bases and J lost 2 bases. This CDR3 has 14 amino acids. Germline V CDR1 and CDR2: LNHDA, SQIVND (reference sequence). The CDR3 nucleotides read TGTGCCAGTAGTAAGACAGGGGGCAACACTGAAGCTTTCTTT. It specifies CASSKTGGNTEAFF.

This clone has only one observation. The chain employs TRBV6-5 and TRBJ1-6, with D possibly being TRBD1 (5 bases). This CDR3 is built from 15 residues. V gave up 0 bases and J gave up 10 bases, with 13 bases separating them. From germline, CDR1 is MNHEY and CDR2 SVGAGI. CDR3 sequence reads: CASSYSRQGGSPLHF. CDR3 DNA: TGTGCCAGCAGTTACTCGAGGCAGGGAGGCTCACCCCTCCACTTT.

This chain connects TRBV7-6 to TRBJ2-7; TRBD2 agrees at 9 bases. The germline V gene has CDR1 SGHVS and CDR2 FNYEAQ. This CDR3 is 15 amino acids long. The J segment lost 7 bases and the V segment lost 6 bases, leaving 13 bases of the junction unmatched. DNA for the CDR3: TGTGCCAGCAGTGCTAGGGCGGGAGGGCCCGGAGAGCAGTACTTC. It specifies CASSARAGGPGEQYF.

This clone was counted once. The chain has TRBV7-9 and TRBJ1-5; perhaps TRBD1 as D (5 bases). The CDR3 is made up of 13 amino acids. The V end lost 1 base, the J end lost 4 bases, and 5 bases lay between the germline ends. Germline-derived CDR1 and CDR2 are SEHNR and FQNEAQ (reference sequence). CDR3 sequence reads: CASSLGQNQPQHF. CDR3 bases: TGTGCCAGCAGCTTAGGACAGAATCAGCCCCAGCATTTT.

The chain combines TRBV5-1 with TRBJ1-2; 8 positions agree with TRBD1. Germline V gene sequence: CDR1 SGHRS, CDR2 YFSETQ. V trimming: 4 bases; J trimming: 6 bases; junction bases outside the gene matches: 11. The CDR3 loop spans 15 amino acids. CDR3 protein: CASSRLAGTGNGYTF. In DNA form, the CDR3 reads TGCGCCAGCAGCCGTCTTGCCGGGACAGGTAATGGCTACACCTTC.

This rearrangement joins TRBV7-2 to TRBJ2-3; 13 bases agree with TRBD2. V gave up 5 bases and J gave up 3 bases; unmatched junction bases: 5. The CDR3 runs 16 residues. Germline CDR1 reads SGHTA; CDR2 reads FQGNSA. The CDR3 loop reads CASSARTSGRTDTQYF. The DNA for the CDR3 is TGTGCCAGCAGCGCGAGGACTAGCGGGAGAACAGATACGCAGTATTTT.

The gene calls are TRBV7-9 and TRBJ1-4, with D perhaps matching TRBD1 (6 bases). The CDR3 runs 15 residues. CDR1 is SEHNR, CDR2 FQNEAQ, per germline (reference sequence). Between the trimmed V and J ends, which lost 3 bases and 8 bases, there was a span of 16 bases. The CDR3 nucleotides read TGTGCCAGCAGCTTTTCCCCAGGGGCAGGGGAAAAACTGTTTTTT. Encoded protein: CASSFSPGAGEKLFF.

The chain couples TRBV9 to TRBJ2-7; 8 nucleotides line up with TRBD1. The CDR3 has 15 amino acids. With 0 bases clipped from V and 5 bases from J, the junction kept 7 bases outside the gene matches. CDR1 and CDR2 (germline): SGDLS, YYNGEE. CDR3 in amino acids: CASSVDGQGANEQYF. As DNA, the CDR3 is TGTGCCAGCAGCGTAGATGGGCAGGGGGCAAACGAGCAGTACTTC.

The chain employs TRBV9 and TRBJ1-1; a weak D match, TRBD1 (6 bases). V shed 0 bases and J shed 1 base, with 16 bases lying between them. The germline gives CDR1 SGDLS, CDR2 YYNGEE. The CDR3 is 17 residues long. The CDR3 sequence is CASSVVTGAEKNTEAFF. In nucleotides, the CDR3 is TGTGCCAGCAGCGTAGTAACGGGGGCAGAAAAGAACACTGAAGCTTTCTTT.

This chain joins TRBV7-9 and TRBJ2-2; TRBD1 matches at 10 bases. CDR3 length: 16 residues. V lost 6 bases to trimming and J lost 6 bases; unmatched junction nucleotides: 10. CDR1 and CDR2 from the germline V gene are SEHNR and FQNEAQ (reference sequence). In DNA, the CDR3 is TGTGCCAGCAGTCAAAGAGTAGGACAGGGGGCCGGGGAGCTGTTTTTT. Translating gives CASSQRVGQGAGELFF. The complete variable domain, with remaining parts taken from reference TRBV7-9 and TRBJ2-2, reads DTGVSQNPRHKITKRGQNVTFRCDPISEHNRLYWYRQTLGQGPEFLTYFQNEAQLEKSRLLSDRFSAERPKGSFSTLEIQRTEQGDSAMYLCASSQRVGQGAGELFFGEGSRLTVL.

The chain has TRBV9 and TRBJ2-5; possible D gene TRBD2, 7 bases. V lost 4 bases and J 5 bases, leaving 18 bases between the germline ends. The V gene's germline CDR1 is SGDLS and CDR2 YYNGEE. This CDR3 contains 15 residues. The CDR3 reads CASSPAAGAGETQYF. The CDR3, as DNA: TGTGCCAGCAGCCCGGCGGCGGGGGCTGGGGAGACCCAGTACTTC.

This clone turned up a few times. For the CDR3, the DNA is TGTGCCAGCAGCTTTAGTTGGAACACTGAAGCTTTCTTT. Translation: CASSFSWNTEAFF. The rearrangement joins TRBV7-8 to TRBJ1-1; D call uncertain. The CDR3 covers 13 residues. V was shortened by 3 bases and J by 1 base, with 6 bases between the two germline ends. Germline V gene data show CDR1 as SGHVS and CDR2 as FQNEAQ.

The V and J genes are TRBV6-6 and TRBJ1-2; 8 bases match TRBD1. This CDR3 spans 13 amino acids. V trimming: 6 bases; J trimming: 8 bases; junction bases outside the gene matches: 8. CDR1 and CDR2 (germline): MNHNY, SVGAGI (reference sequence). CDR3 coding DNA: TGTGCCAGCAGAAGGCAGGGGGCCCGAGGCTACACCTTC. It codes for CASRRQGARGYTF.

This chain uses TRBV4-3 with TRBJ1-2, with D possibly TRBD1 on 5 matching bases. The CDR3 is 14 residues long. Germline V gene data show CDR1 as LGHNA and CDR2 as YSLEER. Between the trimmed V and J ends, which lost 2 bases and 5 bases, there was a span of 12 bases. The CDR3 DNA reads as TGCGCCAGCAGCCAAAGTGCAGGGCTTTATGGCTACACCTTC. Translating gives CASSQSAGLYGYTF.

This sequence joins TRBV2 and TRBJ2-3, with TRBD2 matching over 16 bases. Germline CDR1 and CDR2: SNHLY and FYNNEI. The CDR3 covers 17 residues. The J segment lost 5 bases and the V segment lost 6 bases, leaving 8 bases of the junction unmatched. The CDR3 coding sequence is TGTGCCAGCAGCCCCGGGACTAGCGGGAGGGCCAAAGATACGCAGTATTTT. The encoded protein is CASSPGTSGRAKDTQYF. Filled out from reference TRBV2 and TRBJ2-3, the complete variable domain reads EPEVTQTPSHQVTQMGQEVILRCVPISNHLYFYWYRQILGQKVEFLVSFYNNEISEKSEIFDDQFSVERPDGSNFTLKIRSTKLEDSAMYFCASSPGTSGRAKDTQYFGPGTRLTVL.

As DNA, the CDR3 is TGTGCCAGCGGACAGGGTGGTAATTCACCCCTCCACTTT. It codes for CASGQGGNSPLHF. The chain has TRBV7-9 and TRBJ1-6; 8 positions match TRBD1. The length of the CDR3 is 13 residues. The germline V gene has CDR1 SEHNR and CDR2 FQNEAQ (reference sequence). J was trimmed by 6 bases and V by 8 bases; bases with no gene match: 3.

The V gene is TRBV6-6, the J gene TRBJ2-7; weak D call: TRBD2 (6 bases). CDR1 and CDR2 from the germline V gene are MNHNY and SVGAGI (reference sequence). The length of the CDR3 is 13 residues. Between the trimmed V and J ends, which lost 6 bases and 0 bases, there was a span of 9 bases. The CDR3 sequence: CASRLAASYEQYF. The CDR3 nucleotides are TGTGCCAGCAGGTTAGCGGCCTCCTACGAGCAGTACTTC.